The T cell receptor (beta chain) described here comes from a study of T cells in tumors after PD-1 blockade. The overall study: During anti-PD-1 treatment, some patients continued daily vismodegib 150 mg. On average, peripheral blood gave 100,000 to 140,000 TCR templates and 35,000 to 40,000 unique clonotypes.

Sequenced by immunoSEQ multiplex PCR; TCRdb stores in-frame clones only, minus some. This sample has 35,000 or so clones, with over 75% found just once. CDR3 length: 14 residues. From germline, CDR1 is LGHNA and CDR2 YSLEER. Trimming cost V 4 bases and J 0 bases, with 6 bases left between them. The table lists this clone with a few counts. Template: tumor biopsy or peripheral blood genomic DNA, roughly 550-6,500 ng per sample. This clonotype was sampled from a human donor with basal cell carcinoma. The chain links TRBV4-3 to TRBJ2-2, with D tentatively TRBD1 or TRBD2 (5 bases each). The sequencing used PBMCs, collected before anti-PD-1 treatment. The CDR3 nucleotides read TGCGCCAGCAGCCGGGACGCGAACACCGGGGAGCTGTTTTTT. This sequence encodes CASSRDANTGELFF.